This TCR beta chain was captured in a study of blood T cell repertoires in COVID-19. V gave up 4 bases and J gave up 5 bases, with 15 bases separating them. Germline values: CDR1 SGHNT, CDR2 YYREEE (reference sequence). The CDR3 is made up of 14 amino acids. This table comes from immunoSEQ multiplex PCR, and its TCRdb copy is limited to in-frame clones, with some not included. Here the sample spans some 120,000 clones, around 76% being singletons. The sequence came from a human donor in a cohort sampled during active COVID-19. The gene calls are TRBV5-4 and TRBJ1-1, with D unresolved. The sequenced sample consisted of peripheral blood. The CDR3 DNA follows: TGTGCCAGCAGCCCACAGAATTCTGGGACTGAAGCTTTCTTT. Protein sequence: CASSPQNSGTEAFF.